The 5 T cell receptor beta chains given below trace back to one sample, sequenced in a study of cytotoxic CD8 clonotypes in ibrutinib-treated CLL. Sequenced by immunoSEQ multiplex PCR; TCRdb stores in-frame clones only, minus some. This sample has about 40,000 clones, with 65% to 70% found just once. The sample was PBMCs, taken at disease progression, from a patient treated with ibrutinib. The receptors derive from a human donor with chronic lymphocytic leukemia.

The genes are TRBV10-3 and TRBJ2-5; maybe TRBD2 (5 bases). V dropped 3 bases and J dropped 1 base, with 12 bases sitting between them. Germline CDR1 is ENHRY and CDR2 is SYGVKD. The CDR3 is made up of 15 amino acids. CDR3 bases: TGTGCCATCAGTGATAATGGGCGGGCCCAAGAGACCCAGTACTTC. It specifies CAISDNGRAQETQYF.

The chain combines TRBV29-1 with TRBJ2-1; the D call may be TRBD1 or TRBD2 (6 bases each). In germline, CDR1 is SQVTM, CDR2 ANQGSEA. This CDR3 comprises 14 residues. Trimming removed 6 bases from V and 9 bases from J, with 21 bases in between. The chain's CDR3 is CSVGGPTGTSEQFF. The CDR3 coding sequence is TGCAGCGTGGGGGGCCCTACAGGGACCAGTGAGCAGTTCTTC.

The J gene is TRBJ2-3, the V gene TRBV6-6, with TRBD1 as a possible D gene (6 bases). Germline CDR1 is MNHNY and CDR2 is SVGAGI (reference sequence). The V end was cut by 8 bases, the J end by 4 bases, with 22 bases between. The CDR3 loop spans 16 amino acids. CDR3 sequence reads: CASGSDRFTRADTQYF. Written as DNA, the CDR3 is TGTGCCAGCGGGTCAGACAGGTTTACCAGAGCAGATACGCAGTATTTT.

The CDR3 DNA reads TGTGCCAGCAGCTTAAGGGGGTCGTCTGGGGCCAACGTCCTGACTTTC. Amino acid sequence: CASSLRGSSGANVLTF. The chain employs TRBV7-3 and TRBJ2-6, with D possibly being TRBD1 or TRBD2 (5 bases each). The V gene lost 1 base and the J gene lost 1 base, with 8 bases spanning the gap. The CDR3 contains 16 residues. The V gene's germline CDR1 is SGHTA and CDR2 FQGTGA.

This clone was recorded a few times. The rearrangement joins TRBV5-5 to TRBJ1-1; D remains ambiguous. This CDR3 region has 14 residues. Germline values: CDR1 SGHKS, CDR2 YYEKEE (reference sequence). The V and J ends lost 4 bases and 1 base respectively, with 11 bases between them. CDR3: CASSHQTANTEAFF. The CDR3 DNA reads as TGTGCCAGCAGCCATCAAACAGCGAACACTGAAGCTTTCTTT.